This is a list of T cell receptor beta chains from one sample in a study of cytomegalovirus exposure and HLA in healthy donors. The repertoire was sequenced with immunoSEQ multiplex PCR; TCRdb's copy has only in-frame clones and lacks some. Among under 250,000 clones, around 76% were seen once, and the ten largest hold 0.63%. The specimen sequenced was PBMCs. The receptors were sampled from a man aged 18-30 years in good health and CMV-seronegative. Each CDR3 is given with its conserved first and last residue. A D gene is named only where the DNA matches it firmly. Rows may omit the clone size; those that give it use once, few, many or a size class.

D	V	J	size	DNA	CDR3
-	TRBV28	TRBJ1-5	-	TGTGCCAGCAGTTCTTCAGGGATCGGGGGTCAGCCCCAGCATTTT	CASSSSGIGGQPQHF
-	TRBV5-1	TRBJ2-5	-	TGCGCCAGCAGCTTGGAAGGGGCGGGGGAGACCCAGTACTTC	CASSLEGAGETQYF
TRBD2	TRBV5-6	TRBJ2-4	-	TGTGCCAGCAGCTCGGCGGGCGGGAGGGCCGGGGTGAACATTCAGTACTTC	CASSSAGGRAGVNIQYF
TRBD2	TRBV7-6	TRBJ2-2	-	TGTGCCAGCAGCTTAGTGCAGGGGCTAGCGGGAGAGAACACCGGGGAGCTGTTTTTT	CASSLVQGLAGENTGELFF
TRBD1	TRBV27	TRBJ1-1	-	TGCGCCAGCAGCTGGGGACAGAGCACTGAAGCTTTCTTT	CASSWGQSTEAFF
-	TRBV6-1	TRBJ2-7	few	TGTGCCAGCAGTGCGCTCATGGGGGGGCTGGGAGAGCAGTACTTC	CASSALMGGLGEQYF
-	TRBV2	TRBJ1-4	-	TGTGCCAGCAGTGGGGGCTTAAAACTGTTTTTT	CASSGGLKLFF
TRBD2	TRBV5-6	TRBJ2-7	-	TGTGCCAGCAGCTGGGGAGGGAGCTCCTACGAGCAGTACTTC	CASSWGGSSYEQYF
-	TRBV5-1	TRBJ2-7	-	TGCGCCAGCAGCTTGGGTTCCGGGGGGCTCTACGAGCAGTACTTC	CASSLGSGGLYEQYF
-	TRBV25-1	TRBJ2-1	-	TGTGCCACCCACGCGCTCGACAATGAGCAGTTCTTC	CATHALDNEQFF
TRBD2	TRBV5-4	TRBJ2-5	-	TGTGCCAGCAGCCCCAACGGGGGAGGGCAAGAGACCCAGTACTTC	CASSPNGGGQETQYF
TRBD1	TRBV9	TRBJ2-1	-	TGTGCCAGCAGCCTCAAGGGGGCTGACTACAATGAGCAGTTCTTC	CASSLKGADYNEQFF